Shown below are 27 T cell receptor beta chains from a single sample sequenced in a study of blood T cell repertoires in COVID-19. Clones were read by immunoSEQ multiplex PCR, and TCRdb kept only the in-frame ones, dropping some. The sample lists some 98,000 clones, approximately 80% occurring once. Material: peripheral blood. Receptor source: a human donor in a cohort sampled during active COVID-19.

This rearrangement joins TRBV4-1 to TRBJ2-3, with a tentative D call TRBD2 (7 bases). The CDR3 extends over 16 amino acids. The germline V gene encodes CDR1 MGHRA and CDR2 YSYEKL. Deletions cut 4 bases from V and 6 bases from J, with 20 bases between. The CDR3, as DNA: TGCGCCAGCAGCCCCAACTTGGGGGGGCCGGGGGATACGCAGTATTTT. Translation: CASSPNLGGPGDTQYF.

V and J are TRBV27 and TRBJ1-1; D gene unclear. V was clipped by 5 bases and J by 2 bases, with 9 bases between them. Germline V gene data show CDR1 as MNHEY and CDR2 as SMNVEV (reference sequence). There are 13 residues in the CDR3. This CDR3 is CASSHYPNTEAFF. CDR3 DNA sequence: TGTGCCAGCAGTCACTACCCCAACACTGAAGCTTTCTTT.

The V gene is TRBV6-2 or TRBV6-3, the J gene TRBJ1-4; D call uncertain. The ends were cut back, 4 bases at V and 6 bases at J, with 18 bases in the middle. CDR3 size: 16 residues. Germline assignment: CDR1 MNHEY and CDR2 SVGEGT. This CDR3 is CASSSTPGFGYEKLFF. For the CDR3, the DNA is TGTGCCAGCAGTTCCACGCCGGGATTCGGGTATGAAAAACTGTTTTTT.

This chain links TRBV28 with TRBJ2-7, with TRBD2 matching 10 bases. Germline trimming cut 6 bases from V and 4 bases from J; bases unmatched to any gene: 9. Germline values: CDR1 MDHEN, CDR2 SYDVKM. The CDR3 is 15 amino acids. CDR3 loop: CASSSPAGGDYEQYF. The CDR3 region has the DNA TGTGCCAGCAGCTCTCCAGCGGGAGGGGATTACGAGCAGTACTTC.

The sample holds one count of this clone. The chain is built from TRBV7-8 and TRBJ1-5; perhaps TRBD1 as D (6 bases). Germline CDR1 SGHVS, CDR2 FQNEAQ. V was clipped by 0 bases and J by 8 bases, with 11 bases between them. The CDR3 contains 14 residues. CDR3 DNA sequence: TGTGCCAGCAGCTTAGCTTCCTCAGGGGAGCCCCAGCATTTT. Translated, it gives CASSLASSGEPQHF.

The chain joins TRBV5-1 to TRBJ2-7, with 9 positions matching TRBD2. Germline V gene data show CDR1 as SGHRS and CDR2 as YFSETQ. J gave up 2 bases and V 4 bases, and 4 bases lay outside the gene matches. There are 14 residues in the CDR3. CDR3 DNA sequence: TGCGCCAGCAGCCCTAGCGGGGAAACCTACGAGCAGTACTTC. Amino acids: CASSPSGETYEQYF.

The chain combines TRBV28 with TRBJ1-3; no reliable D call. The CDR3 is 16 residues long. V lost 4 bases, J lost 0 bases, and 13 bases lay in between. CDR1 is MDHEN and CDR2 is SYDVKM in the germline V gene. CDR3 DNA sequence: TGTGCCAGCAGTTCCCGACGGGTGAGCTCTGGAAACACCATATATTTT. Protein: CASSSRRVSSGNTIYF.

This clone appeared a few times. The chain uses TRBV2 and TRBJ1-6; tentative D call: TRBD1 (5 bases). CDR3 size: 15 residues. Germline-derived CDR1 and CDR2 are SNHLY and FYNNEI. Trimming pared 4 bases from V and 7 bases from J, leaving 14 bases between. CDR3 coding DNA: TGTGCCAGCAGTGTGTGGCAGGGAGGGAATTCACCCCTCCACTTT. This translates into CASSVWQGGNSPLHF.

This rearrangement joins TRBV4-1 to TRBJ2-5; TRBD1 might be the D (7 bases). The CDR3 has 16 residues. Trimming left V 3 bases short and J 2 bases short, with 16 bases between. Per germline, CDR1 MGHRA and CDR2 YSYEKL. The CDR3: CASSQGWAGQQETQYF. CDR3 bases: TGCGCCAGCAGCCAGGGCTGGGCGGGACAGCAAGAGACCCAGTACTTC.

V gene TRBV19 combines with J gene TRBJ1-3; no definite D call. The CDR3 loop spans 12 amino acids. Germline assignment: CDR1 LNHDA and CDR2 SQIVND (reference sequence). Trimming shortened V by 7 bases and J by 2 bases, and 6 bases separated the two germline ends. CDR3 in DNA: TGTGCCAGTATGTCGGCTGGAAACACCATATATTTT. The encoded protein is CASMSAGNTIYF.

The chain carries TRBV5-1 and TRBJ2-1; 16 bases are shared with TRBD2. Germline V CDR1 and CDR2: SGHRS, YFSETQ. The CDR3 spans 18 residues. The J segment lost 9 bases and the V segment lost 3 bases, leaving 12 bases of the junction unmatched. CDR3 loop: CASSSDAGTSGREREQFF. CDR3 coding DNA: TGCGCCAGCAGCTCAGATGCCGGGACTAGCGGGAGGGAACGTGAGCAGTTCTTC.

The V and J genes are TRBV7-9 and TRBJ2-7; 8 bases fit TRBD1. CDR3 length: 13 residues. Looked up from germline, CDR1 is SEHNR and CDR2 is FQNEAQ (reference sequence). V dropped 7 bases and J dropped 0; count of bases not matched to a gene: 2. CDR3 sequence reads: CASIQGDSYEQYF. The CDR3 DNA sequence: TGTGCCAGCATACAGGGGGACTCCTACGAGCAGTACTTC.

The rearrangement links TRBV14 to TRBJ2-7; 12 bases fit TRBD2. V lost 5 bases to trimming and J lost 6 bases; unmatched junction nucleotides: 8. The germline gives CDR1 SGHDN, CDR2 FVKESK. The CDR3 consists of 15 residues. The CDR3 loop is CASSVSLAGGSEQYF. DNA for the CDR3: TGTGCCAGCAGCGTGTCACTAGCGGGAGGATCCGAGCAGTACTTC.

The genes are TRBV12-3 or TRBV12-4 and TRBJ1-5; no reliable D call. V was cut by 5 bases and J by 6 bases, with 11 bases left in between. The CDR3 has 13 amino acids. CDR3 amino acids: CASSRGGFQPQHF. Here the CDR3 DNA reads TGTGCCAGCAGTCGTGGAGGGTTTCAGCCCCAGCATTTT.

CDR3 amino acids: CASTEGAGGNQPQHF. CDR3 bases: TGTGCCAGCACCGAGGGGGCGGGGGGGAATCAGCCCCAGCATTTT. The chain combines TRBV6-5 with TRBJ1-5, with 7 nucleotides matching TRBD1. Germline CDR1 reads MNHEY; CDR2 reads SVGAGI. The CDR3 is 15 amino acids. V lost 7 bases, J lost 4 bases, and 10 bases stayed unmatched.

CDR3 region: CAWSVQGGGGEGQYF. CDR3 in DNA: TGTGCCTGGAGTGTACAGGGCGGTGGGGGTGAGGGGCAGTACTTC. The V gene is TRBV30, the J gene TRBJ2-7; D possibly corresponds to TRBD1 (6 bases). This CDR3 spans 15 amino acids. The germline V gene has CDR1 GTSNPN and CDR2 SVGIG (reference sequence). Trimming took 0 bases from V and 9 from J, leaving 21 bases between them.

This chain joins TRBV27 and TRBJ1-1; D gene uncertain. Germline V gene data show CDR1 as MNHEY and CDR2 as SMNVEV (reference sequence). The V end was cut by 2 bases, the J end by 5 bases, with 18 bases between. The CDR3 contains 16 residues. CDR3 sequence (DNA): TGTGCCAGCAGTTTAATAAGCGGGCCAATGGGTACTGAAGCTTTCTTT. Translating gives CASSLISGPMGTEAFF.

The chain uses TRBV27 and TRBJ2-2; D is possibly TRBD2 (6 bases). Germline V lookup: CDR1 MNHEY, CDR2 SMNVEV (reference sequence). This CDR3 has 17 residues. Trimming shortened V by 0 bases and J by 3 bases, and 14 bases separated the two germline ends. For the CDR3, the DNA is TGTGCCAGCAGTTTATCGATAGGGGAGGAGGACACCGGGGAGCTGTTTTTT. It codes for CASSLSIGEEDTGELFF.

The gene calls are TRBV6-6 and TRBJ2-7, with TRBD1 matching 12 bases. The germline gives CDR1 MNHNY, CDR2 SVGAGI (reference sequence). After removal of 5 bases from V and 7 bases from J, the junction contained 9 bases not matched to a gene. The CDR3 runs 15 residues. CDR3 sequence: CASSQPGQGASEQYF. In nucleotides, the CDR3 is TGTGCCAGCAGTCAACCGGGACAGGGGGCGAGTGAGCAGTACTTC.

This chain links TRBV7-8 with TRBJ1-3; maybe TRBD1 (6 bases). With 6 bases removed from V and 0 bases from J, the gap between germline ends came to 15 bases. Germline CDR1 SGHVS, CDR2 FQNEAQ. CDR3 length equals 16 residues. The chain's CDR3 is CASRDTGTLSGNTIYF. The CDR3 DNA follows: TGTGCCAGCAGGGATACAGGGACCCTCTCTGGAAACACCATATATTTT.

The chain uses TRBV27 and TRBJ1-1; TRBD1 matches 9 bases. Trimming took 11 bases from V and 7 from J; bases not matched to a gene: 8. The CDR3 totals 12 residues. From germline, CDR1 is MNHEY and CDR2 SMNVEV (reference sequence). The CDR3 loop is CAWSGQGIEAFF. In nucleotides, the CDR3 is TGTGCCTGGTCGGGACAGGGTATTGAAGCTTTCTTT.

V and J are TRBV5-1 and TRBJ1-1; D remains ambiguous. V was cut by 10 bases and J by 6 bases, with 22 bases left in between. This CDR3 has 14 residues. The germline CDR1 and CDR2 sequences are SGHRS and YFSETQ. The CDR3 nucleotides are TGCGCCTCAAAGCAAATGAACAGCGGGGCTGAAGCTTTCTTT. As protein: CASKQMNSGAEAFF. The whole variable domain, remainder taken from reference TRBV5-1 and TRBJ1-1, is KAGVTQTPRYLIKTRGQQVTLSCSPISGHRSVSWYQQTPGQGLQFLFEYFSETQRNKGNFPGRFSGRQFSNSRSEMNVSTLELGDSALYLCASKQMNSGAEAFFGQGTRLTVV.

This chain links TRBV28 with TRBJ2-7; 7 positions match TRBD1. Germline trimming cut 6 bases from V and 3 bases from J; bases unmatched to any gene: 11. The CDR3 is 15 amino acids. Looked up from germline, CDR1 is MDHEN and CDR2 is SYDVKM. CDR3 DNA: TGTGCCAGCAGCTATGGGGTAGGGGGCAACTACGAGCAGTACTTC. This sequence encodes CASSYGVGGNYEQYF.

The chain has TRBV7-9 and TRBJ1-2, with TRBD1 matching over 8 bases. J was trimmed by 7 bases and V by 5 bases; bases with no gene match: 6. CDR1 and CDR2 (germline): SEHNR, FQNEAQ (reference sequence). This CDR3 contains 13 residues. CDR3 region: CASSARTGFGYTF. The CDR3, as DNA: TGTGCCAGCAGCGCCAGGACAGGGTTTGGCTACACCTTC.

For the CDR3, the DNA is TGTGCCAGCAGGGACAAGGATAACTATGGCTACACCTTC. Translated: CASRDKDNYGYTF. The chain recombines TRBV27 with TRBJ1-2; tentatively, D is TRBD1 (5 bases). This CDR3 is 13 amino acids long. Germline V gene lookup returns CDR1 MNHEY and CDR2 SMNVEV (reference sequence). Trimming cost V 6 bases and J 1 base, with 9 bases left between them.

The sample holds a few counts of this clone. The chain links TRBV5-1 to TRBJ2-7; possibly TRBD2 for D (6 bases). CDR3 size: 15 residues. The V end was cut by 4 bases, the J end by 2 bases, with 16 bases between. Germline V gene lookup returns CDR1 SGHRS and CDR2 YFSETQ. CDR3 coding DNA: TGCGCCAGCAGCCCCTCCGGGGGAGAGGCCTACGAGCAGTACTTC. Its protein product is CASSPSGGEAYEQYF.

CDR3 sequence reads: CASSDSGRGVSNQPQHF. The CDR3, as DNA: TGTGCCAGTAGTGATTCGGGCAGGGGGGTAAGCAATCAGCCCCAGCATTTT. The chain employs TRBV19 and TRBJ1-5; TRBD1 agrees at 7 bases. J lost 1 base, V lost 5 bases, and 11 bases had no gene match. There are 17 residues in the CDR3. Germline CDR1 LNHDA, CDR2 SQIVND (reference sequence).